This T cell receptor beta chain was identified in a study of OX40 agonist ivuxolimab in advanced cancers. In germline, CDR1 is SEHNR, CDR2 FQNEAQ (reference sequence). The CDR3 runs to 14 residues. V was cut by 5 bases and J by 5 bases, with 13 bases left in between. Profiled with immunoSEQ multiplex PCR; TCRdb holds only in-frame clones, not every one. Among tens of thousands of clones listed, around four fifths were seen once. The specimen comprised CD4+ or CD8+ T cells sorted from blood, sampled in a trial of the OX40 agonist ivuxolimab. This receptor was identified in an adult with an advanced solid tumor such as melanoma, head and neck, liver or kidney cancer. V and J are TRBV7-9 and TRBJ1-5, with no clear D. The CDR3 reads CASSHDQSDQPQHF. CDR3 DNA: TGTGCCAGCAGCCATGACCAGAGTGATCAGCCCCAGCATTTT. The variable domain in full, with the rest retrieved from reference TRBV7-9 and TRBJ1-5, is DTGVSQNPRHKITKRGQNVTFRCDPISEHNRLYWYRQTLGQGPEFLTYFQNEAQLEKSRLLSDRFSAERPKGSFSTLEIQRTEQGDSAMYLCASSHDQSDQPQHFGDGTRLSIL.